This entry lists 9 T cell receptor beta chains sequenced from one sample in a study of cytomegalovirus exposure and HLA in healthy donors. PCR used 60 Vbeta primers and 13 Jbeta primers. TCRdb keeps only in-frame clones here, not all; method: immunoSEQ multiplex PCR. Here the sample spans 75,000 to 90,000 clones, around 9.1% being singletons. Sequencing used PBMCs. All receptors come from a man in his 60s in good health and CMV-seropositive.

The chain has TRBV5-8 and TRBJ1-1; no reliable D call. Germline V CDR1 and CDR2: SGHTS, YDEGEE. The CDR3 totals 16 residues. V was pared by 4 bases and J by 1 base, with 17 bases between. The CDR3 reads CASSPRIVVANTEAFF. CDR3 sequence (DNA): TGTGCCAGCAGCCCCAGGATTGTGGTTGCGAACACTGAAGCTTTCTTT.

This clone was seen only a few times. V and J are TRBV30 and TRBJ1-2, with D tentatively TRBD1 (5 bases). Germline V gene lookup returns CDR1 GTSNPN and CDR2 SVGIG (reference sequence). Deletions cut 5 bases from V and 5 bases from J, with 21 bases between. The CDR3 runs to 15 residues. In nucleotides, the CDR3 is TGTGCCTGGGGTGGGCCCGGGACTTTATCTTATGGCTACACCTTC. It specifies CAWGGPGTLSYGYTF.

The chain uses TRBV4-1 and TRBJ1-4; TRBD1 matches 8 bases. There are 15 residues in the CDR3. Looked up from germline, CDR1 is MGHRA and CDR2 is YSYEKL. The trim removed 5 bases at V and 8 bases at J, leaving 10 bases unmatched. Here the CDR3 DNA reads TGCGCCAGCAGCGAAAGGGGACAGGTCACCGAAAAACTGTTTTTT. Amino acid sequence: CASSERGQVTEKLFF.

The chain couples TRBV28 to TRBJ2-7; the D gene is possibly TRBD2 (6 bases). Between the trimmed V and J ends, which lost 4 bases and 3 bases, there was a span of 19 bases. The CDR3 loop spans 16 amino acids. Germline CDR1 reads MDHEN; CDR2 reads SYDVKM. The CDR3 DNA reads TGTGCCAGCAGTTCCTACCTTGGGGGACTGAACTACGAGCAGTACGTC. This gives the protein CASSSYLGGLNYEQYV.

V and J are TRBV10-3 and TRBJ1-2; D is perhaps TRBD1 (6 bases). V lost 5 bases, J lost 4 bases, and 11 bases lay in between. Germline CDR1 ENHRY, CDR2 SYGVKD. The CDR3 runs 13 residues. The DNA of the CDR3 is TGTGCCATCAGTCGACAGGCGACCTATGGCTACACCTTC. Its translation is CAISRQATYGYTF.

The chain has TRBV7-3 and TRBJ2-5, with 10 bases aligning to TRBD2. In germline, CDR1 is SGHTA, CDR2 FQGTGA. Trimming cost V 5 bases and J 4 bases; bases outside gene matches: 7. This CDR3 region has 15 residues. The CDR3 reads CASSDPSSGGETQYF. Here the CDR3 DNA reads TGTGCCAGCAGCGACCCTTCTAGCGGGGGAGAGACCCAGTACTTC.

This clone was recorded a few times. The chain links TRBV5-1 to TRBJ1-1; a possible D gene is TRBD1 (6 bases). From germline, CDR1 is SGHRS and CDR2 YFSETQ. This CDR3 has 14 amino acids. V lost 4 bases and J lost 1, with 11 bases in between. This CDR3 reads CASSTRTENTEAFF. CDR3 sequence (DNA): TGCGCCAGCAGCACCCGGACAGAGAACACTGAAGCTTTCTTT. Based on the CDR3 plus reference TRBV5-1 and TRBJ1-1, the full variable domain is KAGVTQTPRYLIKTRGQQVTLSCSPISGHRSVSWYQQTPGQGLQFLFEYFSETQRNKGNFPGRFSGRQFSNSRSEMNVSTLELGDSALYLCASSTRTENTEAFFGQGTRLTVV.

This clone was recorded a few times. This rearrangement joins TRBV7-6 to TRBJ2-1; D possibly corresponds to TRBD2 (5 bases). Germline-derived CDR1 and CDR2 are SGHVS and FNYEAQ. V lost 5 bases and J lost 0, with 11 bases in between. This CDR3 is built from 15 residues. CDR3 sequence reads: CASSPLAYSYNEQFF. CDR3 bases: TGTGCCAGCAGCCCTCTAGCTTACTCCTACAATGAGCAGTTCTTC.

The rearrangement joins TRBV7-9 to TRBJ1-1; D gene ambiguous. V lost 4 bases, J lost 1 base, and 7 bases lay in between. In germline, CDR1 is SEHNR, CDR2 FQNEAQ (reference sequence). The CDR3 is 13 amino acids. CDR3 bases: TGTGCCAGCAGCTATACTGAGAACACTGAAGCTTTCTTT. Translation gives CASSYTENTEAFF. The full variable domain, with the rest looked up from reference TRBV7-9 and TRBJ1-1, is DTGVSQNPRHKITKRGQNVTFRCDPISEHNRLYWYRQTLGQGPEFLTYFQNEAQLEKSRLLSDRFSAERPKGSFSTLEIQRTEQGDSAMYLCASSYTENTEAFFGQGTRLTVV.